The clone carrying this T cell receptor beta chain has more than one count but fewer than ten. Germline CDR1 and CDR2: ENHRY and SYGVKD. This CDR3 spans 15 amino acids. V gave up 6 bases and J gave up 2 bases; unmatched junction bases: 5. This sample is drawn from a study of shared clonotypes between healthy human individuals. The table came from immunoSEQ multiplex PCR; TCRdb's copy has only in-frame clones and leaves some out. The data show about 670,000 clones, 72% seen once. The source of this sequence is a woman in her 30s in good health. Specimen: memory CD4+ T cells sorted from blood. Subset in this sample: CD45RA-negative fraction. The chain carries TRBV10-3 and TRBJ2-1, with TRBD2 matching 9 bases. The CDR3 loop is CAIRPSSGAYNEQFF. In nucleotides, the CDR3 is TGTGCCATCAGGCCGTCTAGCGGGGCCTACAATGAGCAGTTCTTC.